The source of this T cell receptor beta chain is a study of liver allograft versus peripheral blood T cells (dated by TCRdb to 2020 to 2022). Some background on the complete study: In liver transplant recipients, the study looked at T cell receptor repertoires in the peripheral blood and set them against the repertoires found within the transplanted livers.

Reads for this sample came from an Illumina MiSeq. TCRdb ran its own pipeline on the public reads, namely fastp trimming at Q25 and MiXCR clone calling, and kept in-frame beta chains. Identical CDR3 protein sequences are pooled into one entry, listed with their most common genes and DNA. A total of 9,700 or so distinct CDR3 sequences appear in this sample, 25% to 30% of them only once. About 8.3% of the sample lies in the top ten. General conclusions and limits of the study: T cell receptor repertoires inside liver allografts were reported to be different from the repertoires detected in peripheral blood.

Comments on this clonotype: Its antigen remains unidentified. The record has no base qualities; no much larger clone is one base away.

Ends trimmed: V by 2 bases, J by 11 bases; bases unmatched to a gene: 5. Spanning cysteine to phenylalanine, the CDR3 consists of 13 amino acids. CDR3 DNA is the only sequence kept; it has 39 bases, read in frame from the first base. CDR1 is given as MNHEY and CDR2 as SVGAGI, both from the germline V gene. This sequence uses TRBV6-5 and TRBJ1-1, with 10 middle bases fitting TRBD1. The sequence derives from a human patient who had a liver transplant. Post transplant, some T cells may arise from the graft donor. The nucleotide sequence is TGTGCCAGCAGTTACCCGGGGACAGGGGTGGCTTTCTTT. Its translation is CASSYPGTGVAFF.